A single sample gave rise to the 13 T cell receptor beta chains below, sequenced in a study of T-cell reconstitution after alpha-beta-depleted transplantation in children. Construction of the TCRbeta library involved unique molecular identifiers. A single record per CDR3 protein comes from TCRdb applying MiXCR to the PCR reads. The top ten clones hold roughly 5.5% of a sample with around 380,000 distinct CDR3 sequences, 11% of them seen once. Sequences were derived from PBMCs from the stem cell graft donor, sampled from the stem cell graft. All receptors come from a human donor who donated a stem cell graft to a child with acute myeloid leukemia.

This clonotype was detected many times. The chain uses TRBV7-8 and TRBJ1-1; D ambiguous. The CDR3 consists of 13 residues. The V gene's germline CDR1 is SGHVS and CDR2 FQNEAQ. Trimming left V 2 bases short and J 1 base short, with 5 bases between. CDR3 amino acids: CASSLQENTEAFF. In DNA form, the CDR3 reads TGTGCCAGCAGCTTACAGGAGAACACTGAAGCTTTCTTT.

This clonotype was recorded at least ten times. This chain joins TRBV29-1 and TRBJ1-2; D may be TRBD1 (5 bases). V was trimmed by 3 bases and J by 4 bases, leaving 18 bases between them. The CDR3 consists of 15 residues. The V gene's germline CDR1 is SQVTM and CDR2 ANQGSEA. The DNA of the CDR3 is TGCAGCGTTGATAGGCTAAAGGACGGGACCTATGGCTACACCTTC. Encoded protein: CSVDRLKDGTYGYTF.

V gene TRBV7-9 combines with J gene TRBJ1-5; D ambiguous. Trimming left V 1 base short and J 5 bases short, with 6 bases between. Germline V gene sequence: CDR1 SEHNR, CDR2 FQNEAQ (reference sequence). The CDR3 consists of 13 residues. The DNA of the CDR3 is TGTGCCAGCAGCTTAGGGTTAGATCAGCCCCAGCATTTT. This translates into CASSLGLDQPQHF.

This clonotype was seen only a few times. The gene calls are TRBV7-2 and TRBJ2-3; 9 nucleotides line up with TRBD2. The CDR3 extends over 15 amino acids. V was clipped by 5 bases and J by 1 base; unmatched bases: 4. Germline-derived CDR1 and CDR2 are SGHTA and FQGNSA. Written as DNA, the CDR3 is TGTGCCAGCAGCGATTGGACTAGCGGCACAGATACGCAGTATTTT. Protein: CASSDWTSGTDTQYF. Full variable domain (rest looked up from reference TRBV7-2 and TRBJ2-3): GAGVSQSPSNKVTEKGKDVELRCDPISGHTALYWYRQSLGQGLEFLIYFQGNSAPDKSGLPSDRFSAERTGGSVSTLTIQRTQQEDSAVYLCASSDWTSGTDTQYFGPGTRLTVL.

This clonotype was counted only a few times. This chain connects TRBV12-3 or TRBV12-4 to TRBJ2-1; D assignment may be TRBD1 or TRBD2 (6 bases each). The CDR3 runs 17 residues. V was cut by 3 bases and J by 2 bases, with 17 bases left in between. This chain's CDR3 is CASSFRGFGGAYNEQFF. CDR3 bases: TGTGCCAGCAGTTTTAGGGGTTTCGGGGGCGCCTACAATGAGCAGTTCTTC.

This clonotype was observed many times. The genes are TRBV5-1 and TRBJ2-2; perhaps TRBD1 as D (6 bases). The CDR3 is 16 amino acids. V gave up 0 bases and J gave up 5 bases, with 14 bases separating them. CDR1 is SGHRS and CDR2 is YFSETQ in the germline V gene. In DNA, the CDR3 is TGCGCCAGCAGCTTGGAGGGGACAAGGGCGACCGGGGAGCTGTTTTTT. Translation gives CASSLEGTRATGELFF.

This clonotype appeared a few times. The CDR3 reads CASTLAGTQYF. For the CDR3, the DNA is TGTGCCAGCACCCTAGCAGGGACGCAGTATTTT. This chain joins TRBV12-3 or TRBV12-4 and TRBJ2-3; D could derive from TRBD1 or TRBD2 (5 bases each). Trimming stripped 7 bases from V and 9 bases from J, with 11 bases between. The length of the CDR3 is 11 residues.

The rearrangement links TRBV7-9 to TRBJ2-3; D call uncertain. The CDR3 consists of 15 residues. Trimming shortened V by 0 bases and J by 4 bases, and 11 bases separated the two germline ends. Germline V CDR1 and CDR2: SEHNR, FQNEAQ (reference sequence). CDR3 sequence (DNA): TGTGCCAGCAGCTTAGCGGTGGATTATGCAGATACGCAGTATTTT. This gives the protein CASSLAVDYADTQYF. Together with reference TRBV7-9 and TRBJ2-3, the CDR3 gives the full variable domain: DTGVSQNPRHKITKRGQNVTFRCDPISEHNRLYWYRQTLGQGPEFLTYFQNEAQLEKSRLLSDRFSAERPKGSFSTLEIQRTEQGDSAMYLCASSLAVDYADTQYFGPGTRLTVL.

This clonotype was detected many times. The V call is TRBV27, the J call TRBJ1-5; D gene unclear. This CDR3 is built from 14 residues. V lost 2 bases to trimming and J lost 4 bases, with 9 bases between them. Germline V gene lookup returns CDR1 MNHEY and CDR2 SMNVEV (reference sequence). This chain's CDR3 is CASSLTVQNQPQHF. The CDR3 nucleotides are TGTGCCAGCAGTTTAACGGTCCAAAATCAGCCCCAGCATTTT.

This clonotype was detected only a few times. The rearrangement links TRBV29-1 to TRBJ2-1; D ambiguous. Germline-derived CDR1 and CDR2 are SQVTM and ANQGSEA. Trimming pared 3 bases from V and 15 bases from J, leaving 9 bases between. This CDR3 contains 9 residues. In DNA form, the CDR3 reads TGCAGCGTTGATCACATAGGGTTCTTC. It yields the protein CSVDHIGFF.

The chain recombines TRBV11-2 with TRBJ2-7, with D unclear. CDR1 is SGHAT, CDR2 FQNNGV, per germline. This CDR3 is built from 12 residues. V lost 6 bases and J lost 3, with 9 bases in between. CDR3: CASSLNYYEQYV. The CDR3 nucleotides read TGTGCCAGCAGTCTGAATTACTACGAGCAGTACGTC.

The V and J genes are TRBV20-1 and TRBJ2-7; either TRBD1 or TRBD2 may fit D (5 bases each). V lost 3 bases to trimming and J lost 7 bases, with 16 bases between them. There are 13 residues in the CDR3. Germline lookup yields CDR1 DFQATT and CDR2 SNEGSKA (reference sequence). In nucleotides, the CDR3 is TGCAGTGCTAGTTTGGAAACTGAGGGGGAGCAGTACTTC. This gives the protein CSASLETEGEQYF.

This clonotype was detected ten times or more. The chain links TRBV6-1 to TRBJ2-7; D may be TRBD2 (5 bases). Per the germline V gene, CDR1 is MNHNS and CDR2 is SASEGT. Trimming left V 5 bases short and J 2 bases short, with 13 bases between. The length of the CDR3 is 14 residues. In nucleotides, the CDR3 is TGTGCCAGCAGTCGAAGCGGCACCACCTACGAGCAGTACTTC. Protein sequence: CASSRSGTTYEQYF.